This T cell receptor beta chain was sequenced in a study of T cells in Graves' hyperthyroidism and ophthalmopathy. It was RNA transcripts that yielded the amplified TCR beta CDR3 regions. The HTBI primer set drove a first-round RT-PCR of the TCR CDR3. Via MiXCR, TCRdb re-called the multiplex PCR reads, giving one row per CDR3 protein. The table has fewer than 500,000 distinct CDR3 sequences, about 14% seen once; the top ten hold about 19%. Sequencing was performed on blood. The receptor was isolated from a woman aged 25 to 39 with Graves' ophthalmopathy.

The CDR3 protein is CASSGTGDITYEQYF. Written as DNA, the CDR3 is TGTGCCAGCAGTGGGACAGGGGACATAACCTACGAGCAGTACTTC. The V and J genes are TRBV12-3 or TRBV12-4 and TRBJ2-7, with 10 bases identical to TRBD1. This CDR3 has 15 amino acids. Germline trimming cut 5 bases from V and 2 bases from J; bases unmatched to any gene: 6.